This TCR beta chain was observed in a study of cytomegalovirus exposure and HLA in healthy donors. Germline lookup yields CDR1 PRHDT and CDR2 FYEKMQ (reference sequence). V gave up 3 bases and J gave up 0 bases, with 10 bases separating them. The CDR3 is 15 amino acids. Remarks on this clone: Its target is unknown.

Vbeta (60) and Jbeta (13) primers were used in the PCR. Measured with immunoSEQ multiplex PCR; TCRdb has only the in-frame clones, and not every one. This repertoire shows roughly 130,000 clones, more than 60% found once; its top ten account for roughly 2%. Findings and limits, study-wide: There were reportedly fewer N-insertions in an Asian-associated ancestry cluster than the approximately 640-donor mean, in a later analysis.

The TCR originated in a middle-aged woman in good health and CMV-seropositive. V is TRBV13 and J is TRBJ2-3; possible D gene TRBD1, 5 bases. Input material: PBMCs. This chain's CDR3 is CASSLAGPSTDTQYF. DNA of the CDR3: TGTGCCAGCAGCTTGGCAGGGCCTAGCACAGATACGCAGTATTTT.